This T cell receptor beta chain was sequenced during a study of T-cell memory formation after mild COVID-19. Notes on the study in general: Pre-infection memory held some responding clones, suggesting pre-existing cross-reactive T cells responded. From day 15 to 85, contracting clones were balanced between CD4 and CD8, whereas later expanders leaned toward CD4+. Nothing confirmed that second-wave clones peaking on day 37 were specific for SARS-CoV-2.

5'RACE primed from the constant segment yielded TCR alpha and TCR beta cDNA libraries bearing sample barcodes and UMIs. TCRdb re-called the 5' RACE reads with MiXCR, one entry per CDR3 protein. This table holds approximately 570,000 distinct CDR3 sequences, more than 15% found once. In this sample, this clonotype turned up a few times. Antigen unknown. The TCR sequence derives from an adult woman who had mild COVID-19 (a few samples of this study predate the infection). Cell type and time point are not known. The material sequenced was PBMCs or a T cell subset sorted from them (not recorded which).

The CDR3 sequence: CASSQRQTNSPLHF. For the CDR3, the DNA is TGTGCCAGCAGTCAGCGGCAAACTAATTCACCCCTCCACTTT. V usage is TRBV25-1 and J usage is TRBJ1-6; no clear D gene. CDR3 length equals 14 residues. Germline V gene data show CDR1 as MGHDK and CDR2 as SYGVNS. V gave up 5 bases and J gave up 6 bases, with 11 bases separating them.